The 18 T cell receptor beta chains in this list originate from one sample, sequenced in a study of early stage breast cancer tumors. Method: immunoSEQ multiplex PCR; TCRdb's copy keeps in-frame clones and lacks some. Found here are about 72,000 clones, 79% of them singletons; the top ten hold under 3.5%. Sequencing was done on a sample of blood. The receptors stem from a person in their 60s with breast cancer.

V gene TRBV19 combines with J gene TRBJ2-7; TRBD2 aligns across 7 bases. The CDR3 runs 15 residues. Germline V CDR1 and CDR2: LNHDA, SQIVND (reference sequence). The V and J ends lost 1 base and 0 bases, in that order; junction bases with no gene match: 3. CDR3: CASSIGAGASYEQYF. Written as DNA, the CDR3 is TGTGCCAGTAGTATAGGGGCGGGAGCCTCCTACGAGCAGTACTTC.

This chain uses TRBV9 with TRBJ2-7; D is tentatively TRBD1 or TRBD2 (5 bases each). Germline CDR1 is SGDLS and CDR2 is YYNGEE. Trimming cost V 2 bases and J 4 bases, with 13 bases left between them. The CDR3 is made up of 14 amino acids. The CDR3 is CASSVGAQAYEQYF. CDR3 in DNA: TGTGCCAGCAGCGTCGGGGCCCAGGCTTACGAGCAGTACTTC.

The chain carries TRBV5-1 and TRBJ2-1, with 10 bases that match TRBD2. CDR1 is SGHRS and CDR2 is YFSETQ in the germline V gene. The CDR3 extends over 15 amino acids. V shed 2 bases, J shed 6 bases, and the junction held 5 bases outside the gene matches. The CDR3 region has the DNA TGCGCCAGCAGCTTTTTTCCTAGCGGGAGCAATGAGCAGTTCTTC. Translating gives CASSFFPSGSNEQFF. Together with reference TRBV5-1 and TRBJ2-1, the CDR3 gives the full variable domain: KAGVTQTPRYLIKTRGQQVTLSCSPISGHRSVSWYQQTPGQGLQFLFEYFSETQRNKGNFPGRFSGRQFSNSRSEMNVSTLELGDSALYLCASSFFPSGSNEQFFGPGTRLTVL.

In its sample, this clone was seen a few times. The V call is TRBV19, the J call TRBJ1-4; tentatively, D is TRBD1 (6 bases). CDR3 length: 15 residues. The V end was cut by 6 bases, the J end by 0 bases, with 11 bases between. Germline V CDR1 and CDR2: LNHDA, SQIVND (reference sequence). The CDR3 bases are TGTGCCAGTAGATTGCACAGGGCAACTAATGAAAAACTGTTTTTT. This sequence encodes CASRLHRATNEKLFF.

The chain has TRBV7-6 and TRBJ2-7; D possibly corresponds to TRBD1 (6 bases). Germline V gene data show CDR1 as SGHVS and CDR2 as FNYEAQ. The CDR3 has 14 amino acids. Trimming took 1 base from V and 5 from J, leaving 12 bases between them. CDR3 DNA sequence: TGTGCCAGCAGCTTAGGGCAGGGGCGGGACGAGCAGTACTTC. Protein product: CASSLGQGRDEQYF. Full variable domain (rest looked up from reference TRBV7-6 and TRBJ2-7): GAGVSQSPRYKVTKRGQDVALRCDPISGHVSLYWYRQALGQGPEFLTYFNYEAQQDKSGLPNDRFSAERPEGSISTLTIQRTEQRDSAMYRCASSLGQGRDEQYFGPGTRLTVT.

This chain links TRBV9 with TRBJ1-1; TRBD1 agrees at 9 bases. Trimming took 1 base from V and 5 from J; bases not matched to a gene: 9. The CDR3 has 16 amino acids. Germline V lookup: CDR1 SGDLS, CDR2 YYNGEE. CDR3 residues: CASSVFGTGSPTEAFF. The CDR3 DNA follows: TGTGCCAGCAGCGTATTCGGGACAGGGAGTCCGACTGAAGCTTTCTTT.

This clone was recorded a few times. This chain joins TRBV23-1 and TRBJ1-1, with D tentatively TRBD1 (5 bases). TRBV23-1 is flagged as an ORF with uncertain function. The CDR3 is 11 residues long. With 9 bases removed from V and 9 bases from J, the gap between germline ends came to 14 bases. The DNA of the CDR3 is TGCGCCAGTCGAGAGGGGAGTCAAGCTTTCTTT. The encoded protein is CASREGSQAFF.

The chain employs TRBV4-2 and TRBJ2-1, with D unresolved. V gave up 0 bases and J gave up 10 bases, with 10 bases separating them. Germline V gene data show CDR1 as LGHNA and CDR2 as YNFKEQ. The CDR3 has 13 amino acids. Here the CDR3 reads CASSQERWSEQFF. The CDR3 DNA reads TGTGCCAGCAGCCAAGAGAGGTGGAGCGAGCAGTTCTTC.

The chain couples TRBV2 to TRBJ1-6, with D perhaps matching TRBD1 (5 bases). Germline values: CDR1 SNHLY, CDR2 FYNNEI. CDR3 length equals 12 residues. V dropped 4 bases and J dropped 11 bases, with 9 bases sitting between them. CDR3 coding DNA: TGTGCCAGCAGTGGGGGCAGGCCACCCCTCCACTTT. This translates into CASSGGRPPLHF.

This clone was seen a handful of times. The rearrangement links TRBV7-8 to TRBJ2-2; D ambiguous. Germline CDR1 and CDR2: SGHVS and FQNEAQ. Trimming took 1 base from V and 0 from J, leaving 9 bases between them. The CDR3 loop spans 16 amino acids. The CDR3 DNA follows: TGTGCCAGCAGCTTAGGCAGGAGACCGAACACCGGGGAGCTGTTTTTT. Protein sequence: CASSLGRRPNTGELFF.

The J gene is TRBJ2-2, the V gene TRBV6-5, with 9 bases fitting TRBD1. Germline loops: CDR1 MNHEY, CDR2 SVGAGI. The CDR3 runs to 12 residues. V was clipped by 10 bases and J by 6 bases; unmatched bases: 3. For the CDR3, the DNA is TGTGCCACCCGGACAGGGGCCGGGGAGCTGTTTTTT. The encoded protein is CATRTGAGELFF.

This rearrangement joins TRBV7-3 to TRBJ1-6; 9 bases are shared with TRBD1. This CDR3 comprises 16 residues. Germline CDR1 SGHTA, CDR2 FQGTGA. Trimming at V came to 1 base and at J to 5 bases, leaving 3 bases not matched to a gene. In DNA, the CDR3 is TGTGCCAGCAGCTTAAGCGGACAGGGGCATAATTCACCCCTCCACTTT. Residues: CASSLSGQGHNSPLHF.

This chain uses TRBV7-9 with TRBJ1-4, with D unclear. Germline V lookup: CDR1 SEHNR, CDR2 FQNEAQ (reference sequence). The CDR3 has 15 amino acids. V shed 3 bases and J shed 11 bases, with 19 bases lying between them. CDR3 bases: TGTGCCAGCAGCTTCATTGGAGCCTTATCGGGCAAACTGTTTTTT. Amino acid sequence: CASSFIGALSGKLFF.

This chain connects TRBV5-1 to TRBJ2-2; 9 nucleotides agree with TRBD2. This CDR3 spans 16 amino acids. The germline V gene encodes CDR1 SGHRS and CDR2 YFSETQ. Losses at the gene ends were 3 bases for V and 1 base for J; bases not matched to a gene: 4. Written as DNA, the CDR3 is TGCGCCAGCAGCTCACTTAGCGGGGGGAACACCGGGGAGCTGTTTTTT. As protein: CASSSLSGGNTGELFF. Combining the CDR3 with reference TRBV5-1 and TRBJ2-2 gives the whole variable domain KAGVTQTPRYLIKTRGQQVTLSCSPISGHRSVSWYQQTPGQGLQFLFEYFSETQRNKGNFPGRFSGRQFSNSRSEMNVSTLELGDSALYLCASSSLSGGNTGELFFGEGSRLTVL.

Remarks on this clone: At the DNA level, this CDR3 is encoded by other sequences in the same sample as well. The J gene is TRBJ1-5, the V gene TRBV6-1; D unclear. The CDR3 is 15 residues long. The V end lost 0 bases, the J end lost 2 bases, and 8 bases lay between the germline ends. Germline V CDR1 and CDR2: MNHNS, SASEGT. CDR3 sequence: CASSEAGGGNQPQHF. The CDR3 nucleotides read TGTGCCAGCAGTGAAGCGGGTGGGGGCAATCAGCCCCAGCATTTT.

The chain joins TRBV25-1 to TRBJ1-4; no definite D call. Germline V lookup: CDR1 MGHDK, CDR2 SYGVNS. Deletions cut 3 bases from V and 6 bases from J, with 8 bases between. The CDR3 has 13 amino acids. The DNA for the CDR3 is TGTGCCAGCAGTGATCCAGGCGATGAAAAACTGTTTTTT. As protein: CASSDPGDEKLFF.

The CDR3 DNA reads as TGTGCCAGCAGGGAGGGACACCAAGAGACCCAGTACTTC. This encodes CASREGHQETQYF. The chain has TRBV2 and TRBJ2-5; maybe TRBD2 (6 bases). The CDR3 loop spans 13 amino acids. Trimming cost V 6 bases and J 0 bases, with 8 bases left between them. Germline V gives CDR1 SNHLY, CDR2 FYNNEI.

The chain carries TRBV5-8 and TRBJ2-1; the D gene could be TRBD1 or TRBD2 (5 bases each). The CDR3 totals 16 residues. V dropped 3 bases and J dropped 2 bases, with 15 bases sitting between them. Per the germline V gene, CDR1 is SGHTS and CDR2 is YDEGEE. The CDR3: CASSWGKTSPYNEQFF. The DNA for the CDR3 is TGTGCCAGCAGCTGGGGGAAGACCTCTCCCTACAATGAGCAGTTCTTC.